These 32 T cell receptor beta chains were all obtained from the same sample, sequenced in a study of cytomegalovirus exposure and HLA in healthy donors (dated by TCRdb to between 2016 and 2019). The protocol used for the library was the immunoSEQ multiplex PCR assay. The multiplex PCR relied on a mix of 60 forward primers for TCR Vbeta segments and 13 reverse primers for TCR Jbeta segments. Drawn from immuneACCESS, this table holds only the in-frame rearrangements with V and J called that TCRdb kept. Clones are partly lost; checked studies trace under half to an unresolved V gene and leave the rest unexplained. In all, the sample holds around 110,000 clones, and 81% of those were seen once. The ten largest clones represent roughly 3.9% of the sample. Material: PBMCs. The receptors were gathered from a woman aged 25-40 years in good health and CMV-seronegative.

Only one count was recorded for this clone. The chain has TRBV6-5 and TRBJ2-7, with TRBD2 identical over 11 bases. The CDR3 is 14 residues long. The V gene end was trimmed by 5 bases and the J gene end by 4 bases; junction bases not matched to a gene: 4. Germline loops: CDR1 MNHEY, CDR2 SVGAGI. The CDR3 spells CASSLAGGGYEQYF. The DNA of the CDR3 is TGTGCCAGCAGTCTAGCGGGGGGAGGGTACGAGCAGTACTTC.

The chain joins TRBV6-5 to TRBJ2-1, with 9 bases matching TRBD2. Germline V gene lookup returns CDR1 MNHEY and CDR2 SVGAGI. With V trimmed by 6 bases and J by 6 bases, 6 bases remained unmatched. The CDR3 is 14 residues long. CDR3 bases: TGTGCCAGCAGCCTGGGACTAGCTTTCAATGAGCAGTTCTTC. It translates to CASSLGLAFNEQFF.

The J gene is TRBJ2-3, the V gene TRBV5-1; TRBD2 agrees at 10 bases. V gave up 7 bases and J gave up 2 bases; unmatched junction bases: 7. In germline, CDR1 is SGHRS, CDR2 YFSETQ. This CDR3 is built from 15 residues. The CDR3 nucleotides are TGCGCCAGCCTCCTAGCGGGAGACGTCACAGATACGCAGTATTTT. Its protein is CASLLAGDVTDTQYF.

V and J are TRBV18 and TRBJ1-1; D is perhaps TRBD1 (6 bases). CDR3 size: 15 residues. Germline CDR1 KGHSH, CDR2 LQKENI. Trimming cost V 5 bases and J 9 bases, with 22 bases left between them. CDR3 residues: CASSDTRGGGRKAFF. CDR3 DNA sequence: TGTGCCAGCTCAGATACCCGGGGAGGGGGTAGGAAAGCTTTCTTT.

This clone occurred once. The chain has TRBV15 and TRBJ2-7; no clear D. Germline V gene lookup returns CDR1 LNHNV and CDR2 YYDKDF (reference sequence). The CDR3 covers 13 residues. V was shortened by 0 bases and J by 5 bases, with 8 bases between the two germline ends. CDR3 in DNA: TGTGCCACCAGCAGAGATAGAGGTGACGAGCAGTACTTC. Translating gives CATSRDRGDEQYF.

V gene TRBV7-3 combines with J gene TRBJ2-2, with D possibly being TRBD1 (5 bases). Germline V lookup: CDR1 SGHTA, CDR2 FQGTGA. This CDR3 spans 14 amino acids. The ends were cut back, 3 bases at V and 4 bases at J, with 9 bases in the middle. In DNA form, the CDR3 reads TGTGCCAGCAGCTTTGACAGTTCCACCGGGGAGCTGTTTTTT. It encodes CASSFDSSTGELFF.

V and J are TRBV7-2 and TRBJ1-4; D unresolved. V lost 3 bases to trimming and J lost 7 bases, with 9 bases between them. The CDR3 consists of 13 residues. CDR1 is SGHTA, CDR2 FQGNSA, per germline. This CDR3 reads CASSFIVGEKLFF. CDR3 nucleotide sequence: TGTGCCAGCAGCTTTATAGTTGGTGAAAAACTGTTTTTT.

As to this clone: Different DNA sequences within this sample yield the same CDR3. The gene calls are TRBV5-4 and TRBJ2-7, with 11 positions matching TRBD2. Trimming took 2 bases from V and 0 from J; bases not matched to a gene: 1. Germline loops: CDR1 SGHNT, CDR2 YYREEE (reference sequence). The CDR3 totals 15 residues. The CDR3 DNA follows: TGTGCCAGCAGCTTAGGGACTAGCGGCTCCTACGAGCAGTACTTC. Protein sequence: CASSLGTSGSYEQYF. Full variable domain (remainder filled in from reference TRBV5-4 and TRBJ2-7): ETGVTQSPTHLIKTRGQQVTLRCSSQSGHNTVSWYQQALGQGPQFIFQYYREEENGRGNFPPRFSGLQFPNYSSELNVNALELDDSALYLCASSLGTSGSYEQYFGPGTRLTVT.

The CDR3 region has the DNA TGTGCCAGCAGTTCCGTCTTGAGGGCGAGCACCGGGGAGCTGTTTTTT. It specifies CASSSVLRASTGELFF. The chain carries TRBV6-5 and TRBJ2-2; maybe TRBD2 (5 bases). V was pared by 4 bases and J by 4 bases, with 16 bases between. Germline V gene data show CDR1 as MNHEY and CDR2 as SVGAGI. The CDR3 has 16 residues.

The V and J genes are TRBV11-3 and TRBJ1-6; 10 positions agree with TRBD1. The ends lost 4 bases at V and 7 bases at J; junction bases unmatched: 1. Germline V gives CDR1 SGHNT, CDR2 YENEEA. The CDR3 is 14 amino acids. CDR3 nucleotide sequence: TGTGCCAGCAGCTCGGGACAGGGGAATTCACCCCTCCACTTT. The encoded protein is CASSSGQGNSPLHF.

The chain has TRBV7-9 and TRBJ2-1, with 9 bases identical to TRBD2. The germline gives CDR1 SEHNR, CDR2 FQNEAQ (reference sequence). V gave up 1 base and J gave up 5 bases; unmatched junction bases: 0. This CDR3 region has 14 residues. CDR3 in amino acids: CASSLVAGDNEQFF. Written as DNA, the CDR3 is TGTGCCAGCAGCTTAGTAGCGGGAGACAATGAGCAGTTCTTC.

V usage is TRBV4-1 and J usage is TRBJ2-7, with 7 bases matching TRBD2. Trimming removed 5 bases from V and 2 bases from J; junction bases left unmatched: 9. Germline V gives CDR1 MGHRA, CDR2 YSYEKL. This CDR3 spans 15 amino acids. The CDR3 here is CASSSRTGGPYEQYF. The CDR3 nucleotides read TGCGCCAGCAGCTCACGCACGGGAGGACCCTACGAGCAGTACTTC.

The chain links TRBV7-3 to TRBJ2-7; 11 nucleotides line up with TRBD2. The CDR3 consists of 17 residues. Per germline, CDR1 SGHTA and CDR2 FQGTGA. V gave up 5 bases and J gave up 3 bases; unmatched junction bases: 12. CDR3 sequence (DNA): TGTGCCAGCAGCCCGGGTAGCGGGAGGGGGAGATACTACGAGCAGTACTTC. Protein: CASSPGSGRGRYYEQYF.

V usage is TRBV28 and J usage is TRBJ1-1; 7 bases match TRBD1. CDR1 and CDR2 from the germline V gene are MDHEN and SYDVKM. V lost 2 bases, J lost 1 base, and 1 base stayed unmatched. CDR3 size: 14 residues. In nucleotides, the CDR3 is TGTGCCAGCAGTTTAGACAGGGAGAACACTGAAGCTTTCTTT. This encodes CASSLDRENTEAFF.

The V and J genes are TRBV6-5 and TRBJ2-7; D may be TRBD1 (5 bases). Trimming cost V 0 bases and J 2 bases, with 11 bases left between them. The germline V gene encodes CDR1 MNHEY and CDR2 SVGAGI. This CDR3 contains 15 residues. For the CDR3, the DNA is TGTGCCAGCAGTTACTCGAGCTCGGACACCTACGAGCAGTACTTC. It specifies CASSYSSSDTYEQYF.

The chain joins TRBV5-6 to TRBJ2-3, with 8 bases matching TRBD1. The CDR3 has 16 amino acids. Unmatched junction bases numbered 14, after V lost 3 bases and J lost 8 bases. Germline V gene sequence: CDR1 SGHDT, CDR2 YYEEEE. CDR3 sequence reads: CASSYIRGTGPVTQYF. CDR3 coding DNA: TGTGCCAGCAGCTACATACGCGGGACAGGTCCCGTTACGCAGTATTTT.

V usage is TRBV11-3 and J usage is TRBJ2-7; 10 nucleotides align to TRBD1. This CDR3 is 13 amino acids long. Germline V gene data show CDR1 as SGHNT and CDR2 as YENEEA. After removal of 5 bases from V and 7 bases from J, the junction contained 5 bases not matched to a gene. Here the CDR3 DNA reads TGTGCCAGCAGCGGACAGGGGGGAATAGAGCAGTACTTC. It is translated as CASSGQGGIEQYF.

V is TRBV27 and J is TRBJ1-1; no firm D call. Trimming took off 5 bases at V and 0 bases at J, with 10 bases between the two ends. Germline V gene data show CDR1 as MNHEY and CDR2 as SMNVEV (reference sequence). The CDR3 extends over 14 amino acids. The CDR3 loop is CASSLTPMNTEAFF. Written as DNA, the CDR3 is TGTGCCAGCAGTCTGACACCGATGAACACTGAAGCTTTCTTT.

This sequence joins TRBV10-1 and TRBJ2-1; 9 bases align to TRBD2. CDR1 and CDR2 from the germline V gene are WNHNN and SYGVQD (reference sequence). The CDR3 contains 19 residues. Trimming cost V 5 bases and J 3 bases; bases outside gene matches: 17. The CDR3 sequence is CASSQSRSASGKIYNEQFF. CDR3 nucleotide sequence: TGCGCCAGCAGTCAAAGTCGGTCGGCTAGCGGGAAGATCTACAATGAGCAGTTCTTC.

The chain carries TRBV6-5 and TRBJ1-2; TRBD1 aligns across 8 bases. This CDR3 has 13 residues. In germline, CDR1 is MNHEY, CDR2 SVGAGI. Losses at the gene ends were 5 bases for V and 4 bases for J; bases not matched to a gene: 3. DNA of the CDR3: TGTGCCAGCAGTCGAGACAGGGGCTATGGCTACACCTTC. Its protein is CASSRDRGYGYTF.

This clone has just a few counts. The V gene is TRBV6-1, the J gene TRBJ2-1, with 7 bases lining up with TRBD2. The J segment lost 1 base and the V segment lost 2 bases, leaving 5 bases of the junction unmatched. The CDR3 has 16 residues. Germline assignment: CDR1 MNHNS and CDR2 SASEGT. CDR3: CASSEYRGSSYNEQFF. For the CDR3, the DNA is TGTGCCAGCAGTGAATACCGCGGGAGTTCCTACAATGAGCAGTTCTTC.

Concerning this clone itself: A read error may produce the germline difference seen at one junction end. This sequence joins TRBV7-9 and TRBJ1-1; a possible D gene is TRBD1 (5 bases). There are 17 residues in the CDR3. Per the germline V gene, CDR1 is SEHNR and CDR2 is FQNEAQ (reference sequence). In nucleotides, the CDR3 is TGTTCCAGCAGCGACTTGACAGACAGACTGTGGGACACTGAAGCTTTCTTT. It specifies CSSSDLTDRLWDTEAFF.

The chain carries TRBV5-6 and TRBJ1-2, with D hard to call. With 4 bases removed from V and 4 bases from J, the gap between germline ends came to 14 bases. The CDR3 runs 14 residues. Germline assignment: CDR1 SGHDT and CDR2 YYEEEE. The CDR3 sequence is CASSASGGIYGYTF. In DNA form, the CDR3 reads TGTGCCAGCAGCGCGAGCGGAGGGATCTATGGCTACACCTTC.

The chain has TRBV18 and TRBJ1-4, with D perhaps TRBD1 (5 bases). The CDR3 extends over 15 amino acids. Trimming left V 0 bases short and J 3 bases short, with 8 bases between. From germline, CDR1 is KGHSH and CDR2 LQKENI. The CDR3 sequence: CASSPPDNPNEKLFF. DNA for the CDR3: TGTGCCAGCTCACCACCGGACAACCCTAATGAAAAACTGTTTTTT.

This chain connects TRBV28 to TRBJ1-2; TRBD1 matches at 9 bases. Germline V gene data show CDR1 as MDHEN and CDR2 as SYDVKM. Trimming removed 7 bases from V and 4 bases from J; junction bases left unmatched: 13. This CDR3 region has 16 residues. The CDR3 coding sequence is TGTGCCAGCACTTTGGGACAGGGCCTAATCGGCTATGGCTACACCTTC. Amino acids: CASTLGQGLIGYGYTF.

The V call is TRBV7-2, the J call TRBJ2-1, with 9 bases identical to TRBD2. This CDR3 is built from 15 residues. Trimming cost V 5 bases and J 5 bases; bases outside gene matches: 7. Looked up from germline, CDR1 is SGHTA and CDR2 is FQGNSA. CDR3 loop: CASSPGLASHNEQFF. CDR3 DNA sequence: TGTGCCAGCAGCCCTGGACTAGCGAGTCACAATGAGCAGTTCTTC. The whole variable domain, filled in from reference TRBV7-2 and TRBJ2-1, reads GAGVSQSPSNKVTEKGKDVELRCDPISGHTALYWYRQSLGQGLEFLIYFQGNSAPDKSGLPSDRFSAERTGGSVSTLTIQRTQQEDSAVYLCASSPGLASHNEQFFGPGTRLTVL.

The rearrangement links TRBV7-6 to TRBJ1-2; 9 bases are shared with TRBD1. The germline CDR1 and CDR2 sequences are SGHVS and FNYEAQ. V trimming: 5 bases; J trimming: 8 bases; junction bases outside the gene matches: 12. The CDR3 totals 15 residues. The CDR3 DNA reads TGTGCCAGCAGCCTGTCCGGGACAGGGATTAACGGCTACACCTTC. Amino acid sequence: CASSLSGTGINGYTF.

CDR3 region: CASRQGKETQYF. CDR3 DNA sequence: TGCGCCAGCAGACAGGGGAAAGAGACCCAGTACTTC. This chain connects TRBV5-1 to TRBJ2-5, with 7 bases fitting TRBD1. CDR3 length: 12 amino acids. With 5 bases clipped from V and 3 bases from J, the junction kept 1 base outside the gene matches. Germline assignment: CDR1 SGHRS and CDR2 YFSETQ. Supplemented by reference TRBV5-1 and TRBJ2-5, the full variable domain reads KAGVTQTPRYLIKTRGQQVTLSCSPISGHRSVSWYQQTPGQGLQFLFEYFSETQRNKGNFPGRFSGRQFSNSRSEMNVSTLELGDSALYLCASRQGKETQYFGPGTRLLVL.

This clone was seen a handful of times. The genes are TRBV5-6 and TRBJ1-3; D unclear. The germline CDR1 and CDR2 sequences are SGHDT and YYEEEE. Trimming removed 7 bases at V and 2 bases at J, with 13 bases between. CDR3 length: 14 residues. The CDR3 loop is CASGSRSAGNTIYF. In DNA, the CDR3 is TGTGCCAGCGGCTCAAGATCGGCTGGAAACACCATATATTTT.

J is TRBJ2-7 and V is TRBV11-2; 10 bases align to TRBD1. The CDR3 is 14 amino acids. CDR1 and CDR2 from the germline V gene are SGHAT and FQNNGV. V shed 6 bases and J 6 bases; nucleotides not matched to a gene: 8. The CDR3 nucleotides are TGTGCCAGCAGTCCCGGGACAGGGGAAGGCGAGCAGTACTTC. Residues: CASSPGTGEGEQYF.

In its sample, this clone was seen a few times. The chain recombines TRBV2 with TRBJ2-1, with 7 bases matching TRBD2. The germline V gene has CDR1 SNHLY and CDR2 FYNNEI. This CDR3 has 15 residues. The V gene end was trimmed by 4 bases and the J gene end by 7 bases; junction bases not matched to a gene: 10. DNA of the CDR3: TGTGCCAGCAGTGTGGGTAGCGGGCCAGGGAATGAGCAGTTCTTC. It translates to CASSVGSGPGNEQFF.

The V and J genes are TRBV6-5 and TRBJ2-7, with TRBD2 matching 13 bases. The length of the CDR3 is 15 residues. The V and J ends lost 6 bases and 5 bases, in that order; junction bases with no gene match: 7. CDR1 and CDR2 from the germline V gene are MNHEY and SVGAGI. The DNA of the CDR3 is TGTGCCAGCAGGGGTCGGACTAGCGGGAGCAACGAGCAGTACTTC. Its translation: CASRGRTSGSNEQYF.